The entry below gives a single T cell receptor (beta chain) sequence along with its context. These data originate in a study of Graves' ophthalmopathy and Graves' hyperthyroidism. About the study: Before any treatment was given, at initial diagnosis, peripheral blood was collected.

As the template, RNA transcripts were used to amplify TCR beta CDR3 regions. HTBI primers served in a first-round RT-PCR, which a second-round multiplex PCR followed. MiXCR, run by TCRdb on the multiplex PCR reads, gives a single entry per CDR3 protein. The table lists about 500,000 distinct CDR3 sequences, roughly an eighth of them singletons, with 9.5% to 10% in the top ten. The germline V gene encodes CDR1 MNHNS and CDR2 SASEGT. The junction had 5 bases not matched to a gene; V was cut back by 7 bases and J by 4 bases. This CDR3 comprises 15 residues. This clonotype was sampled from a woman aged 30 to 39 with Graves' ophthalmopathy. Sequencing was performed on blood. The chain couples TRBV6-1 to TRBJ2-2; 11 bases match TRBD2. The CDR3 coding sequence is TGTGCCAGCAAGCGACTAGCGGGAAGCACCGGGGAGCTGTTTTTT. Translated, it gives CASKRLAGSTGELFF.